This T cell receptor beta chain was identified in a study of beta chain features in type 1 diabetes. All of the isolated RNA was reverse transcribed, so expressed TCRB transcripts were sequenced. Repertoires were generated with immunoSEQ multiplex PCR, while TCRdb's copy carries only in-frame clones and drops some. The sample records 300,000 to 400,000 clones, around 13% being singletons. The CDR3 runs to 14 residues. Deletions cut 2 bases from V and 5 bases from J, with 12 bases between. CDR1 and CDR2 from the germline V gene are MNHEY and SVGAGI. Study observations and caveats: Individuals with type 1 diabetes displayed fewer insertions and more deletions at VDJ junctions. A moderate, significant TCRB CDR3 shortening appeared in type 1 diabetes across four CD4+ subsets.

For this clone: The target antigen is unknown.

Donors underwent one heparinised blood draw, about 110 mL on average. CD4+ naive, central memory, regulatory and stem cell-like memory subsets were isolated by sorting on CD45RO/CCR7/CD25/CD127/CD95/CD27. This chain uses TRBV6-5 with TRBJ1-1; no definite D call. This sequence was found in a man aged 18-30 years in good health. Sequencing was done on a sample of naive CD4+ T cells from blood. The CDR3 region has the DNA TGTGCCAGCAGTTACGATCGGGGTTGGACTGAAGCTTTCTTT. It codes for CASSYDRGWTEAFF.